The 5 T cell receptor beta chains in this list originate from one sample, sequenced in a study of CD8+ T cells in alopecia areata. cDNA prepared by RNA extraction and subsequent reverse transcription served as the template for sequencing. Libraries were prepared by immunoSEQ multiplex PCR; TCRdb keeps only in-frame clonotypes and omits some of them. This table has under 300,000 clones, approximately 61% appearing once. This sample comprised CD4+ T cells sorted from blood, obtained at week 0. All receptors come from a human donor with alopecia areata.

The chain uses TRBV4-3 and TRBJ2-7; D possibly corresponds to TRBD1 (7 bases). Germline loops: CDR1 LGHNA, CDR2 YSLEER. Trimming took off 0 bases at V and 2 bases at J, with 14 bases between the two ends. The length of the CDR3 is 16 residues. The CDR3 loop reads CASSQEARGQTYEQYF. The CDR3 coding sequence is TGCGCCAGCAGCCAAGAGGCGCGGGGACAGACCTACGAGCAGTACTTC.

This chain connects TRBV29-1 to TRBJ1-2; 8 nucleotides line up with TRBD1. The J segment lost 7 bases and the V segment lost 3 bases, leaving 4 bases of the junction unmatched. The CDR3 spans 12 residues. Germline V gives CDR1 SQVTM, CDR2 ANQGSEA. CDR3 sequence (DNA): TGCAGCGTTGACAGGGGGCGAGGTGGCTACACCTTC. It yields the protein CSVDRGRGGYTF.

The rearrangement joins TRBV9 to TRBJ2-7; 11 bases fit TRBD2. The J segment lost 2 bases and the V segment lost 3 bases, leaving 1 base of the junction unmatched. The germline V gene encodes CDR1 SGDLS and CDR2 YYNGEE. The CDR3 extends over 14 amino acids. The CDR3 region has the DNA TGTGCCAGCAGCGGTAGCGGGGGGGCCTACGAGCAGTACTTC. It yields the protein CASSGSGGAYEQYF.

V is TRBV5-6 and J is TRBJ1-6; no clear D gene. The V end was cut by 1 base, the J end by 16 bases, with 12 bases between. CDR1 SGHDT and CDR2 YYEEEE come from the germline V gene. This CDR3 is 12 amino acids long. The CDR3 region is CASSLQSGLLHF. DNA of the CDR3: TGTGCCAGCAGCTTGCAATCAGGATTACTCCACTTT.

This chain links TRBV5-1 with TRBJ2-7; a possible D gene is TRBD1 (7 bases). This CDR3 spans 14 amino acids. Germline CDR1 SGHRS, CDR2 YFSETQ. The germline V and J ends were trimmed by 4 bases and 7 bases, with 18 bases remaining between them. CDR3 bases: TGCGCCAGCAGCACTGACAGGGACTCGCTGGAGCAGTACTTC. It encodes CASSTDRDSLEQYF.